The 20 T cell receptor beta chains in this list originate from one sample, sequenced in a study of T-cell memory formation after mild COVID-19. TCRdb redid the calling of the 5' RACE reads with MiXCR, one entry per CDR3 protein. Of about 210,000 distinct CDR3 sequences in the sample, 8% to 11% were seen once. Sequences were obtained from PBMCs or a T cell subset sorted from them (not recorded which). The receptors stem from a man aged 18-30 years who had mild COVID-19 (a few samples of this study predate the infection). Cell type and time point are not known.

Ten or more counts support this clonotype. This sequence joins TRBV12-3 or TRBV12-4 and TRBJ2-1; D possibly matches TRBD1 or TRBD2 (6 bases each). This CDR3 has 14 residues. V was cut by 11 bases and J by 6 bases, with 20 bases left in between. CDR3 coding DNA: TGTGCCTCAAGTTCGGGGGCGATGGGCAATGAGCAGTTCTTC. This sequence encodes CASSSGAMGNEQFF.

This clonotype was observed a handful of times. This sequence joins TRBV11-3 and TRBJ2-2, with D uncertain. The germline CDR1 and CDR2 sequences are SGHNT and YENEEA. The germline V and J ends were trimmed by 5 bases and 2 bases, with 9 bases remaining between them. The CDR3 extends over 14 amino acids. CDR3 residues: CASSRGVNTGELFF. The CDR3 region has the DNA TGTGCCAGCAGCCGAGGAGTTAACACCGGGGAGCTGTTTTTT.

This clonotype occurred a few times. V gene TRBV6-6 combines with J gene TRBJ2-3, with D perhaps TRBD1 or TRBD2 (5 bases each). CDR3 length: 14 residues. V dropped 6 bases and J dropped 2 bases, with 12 bases sitting between them. Germline V gene sequence: CDR1 MNHNY, CDR2 SVGAGI (reference sequence). This CDR3 reads CASRPWDVTDTQYF. The CDR3 nucleotides are TGTGCCAGCAGACCTTGGGACGTCACAGATACGCAGTATTTT.

The sample holds many counts of this clonotype. The rearrangement links TRBV7-2 to TRBJ2-3; D is undetermined. Germline-derived CDR1 and CDR2 are SGHTA and FQGNSA. Trimming cost V 5 bases and J 2 bases, with 11 bases left between them. The CDR3 covers 14 residues. The DNA of the CDR3 is TGTGCCAGCAGCCCGGATTACTACACAGATACGCAGTATTTT. Its translation is CASSPDYYTDTQYF.

V gene TRBV12-3 or TRBV12-4 combines with J gene TRBJ1-2, with D unresolved. The CDR3 sequence is 14 residues long. The ends were cut back, 3 bases at V and 6 bases at J, with 14 bases in the middle. Written as DNA, the CDR3 is TGTGCCAGCAGTTTTCTTCCAGAAAGGCATGGCTACACCTTC. Its translation is CASSFLPERHGYTF.

In its sample, this clonotype was seen a few times. The V call is TRBV6-5, the J call TRBJ2-1; D possibly matches TRBD1 or TRBD2 (5 bases each). Germline V gives CDR1 MNHEY, CDR2 SVGAGI. CDR3 length: 15 residues. The germline V and J ends were trimmed by 4 bases and 4 bases, with 14 bases remaining between them. This CDR3 reads CASSSPWDQYNEQFF. The CDR3 DNA is TGTGCCAGCAGTTCCCCCTGGGACCAATACAATGAGCAGTTCTTC.

The gene calls are TRBV27 and TRBJ2-6, with D perhaps TRBD1 (5 bases). In germline, CDR1 is MNHEY, CDR2 SMNVEV (reference sequence). This CDR3 comprises 15 residues. The ends were cut back, 6 bases at V and 2 bases at J, with 11 bases in the middle. This CDR3 is CASSKQGPGANVLTF. The CDR3 region has the DNA TGTGCCAGCAGCAAGCAGGGTCCTGGGGCCAACGTCCTGACTTTC.

This rearrangement joins TRBV9 to TRBJ2-3, with D uncertain. CDR1 is SGDLS and CDR2 is YYNGEE in the germline V gene. The germline V and J ends were trimmed by 0 bases and 2 bases, with 10 bases remaining between them. The CDR3 length is 15 residues. The CDR3 DNA sequence: TGTGCCAGCAGCGTAGGAAGTAATCCCACAGATACGCAGTATTTT. The encoded protein is CASSVGSNPTDTQYF.

This clonotype was recorded a few times. The chain couples TRBV7-2 to TRBJ2-1; 14 bases match TRBD2. Germline V gene lookup returns CDR1 SGHTA and CDR2 FQGNSA. This CDR3 is 16 amino acids long. The junction had 8 bases not matched to a gene; V was cut back by 4 bases and J by 9 bases. In nucleotides, the CDR3 is TGTGCCAGCAGCTCGCAGACTAGCGGGGGGGTAGTTGAGCAGTTCTTC. This sequence encodes CASSSQTSGGVVEQFF. Using reference TRBV7-2 and TRBJ2-1 for the parts outside the CDR3, the full variable domain is GAGVSQSPSNKVTEKGKDVELRCDPISGHTALYWYRQSLGQGLEFLIYFQGNSAPDKSGLPSDRFSAERTGGSVSTLTIQRTQQEDSAVYLCASSSQTSGGVVEQFFGPGTRLTVL.

The gene calls are TRBV18 and TRBJ2-3; 8 bases are shared with TRBD2. Germline V gene data show CDR1 as KGHSH and CDR2 as LQKENI. The CDR3 consists of 15 residues. J lost 2 bases, V lost 3 bases, and 4 bases had no gene match. As DNA, the CDR3 is TGTGCCAGCTCACCGCCGGGACTAGTCACAGATACGCAGTATTTT. It specifies CASSPPGLVTDTQYF.

The sample holds many counts of this clonotype. This chain connects TRBV7-9 to TRBJ2-5, with no clear D. The ends were cut back, 1 base at V and 0 bases at J, with 6 bases in the middle. Germline V gene sequence: CDR1 SEHNR, CDR2 FQNEAQ (reference sequence). This CDR3 is 14 amino acids long. CDR3 loop: CASSLGQNQETQYF. The CDR3 DNA is TGTGCCAGCAGCTTAGGGCAAAACCAAGAGACCCAGTACTTC.

This clonotype has more than one count but fewer than ten. The chain couples TRBV20-1 to TRBJ2-3; D may be TRBD1 (6 bases). Germline loops: CDR1 DFQATT, CDR2 SNEGSKA (reference sequence). The CDR3 length is 12 residues. V lost 6 bases and J 8 bases, leaving 15 bases between the germline ends. The CDR3 spells CSARTLGGTQYF. The DNA of the CDR3 is TGCAGTGCGAGGACCTTAGGGGGTACGCAGTATTTT.

This clonotype has a handful of counts. The V gene is TRBV5-1, the J gene TRBJ2-1; unclear D gene. The length of the CDR3 is 15 residues. The V end was cut by 4 bases, the J end by 5 bases, with 16 bases between. In germline, CDR1 is SGHRS, CDR2 YFSETQ. The CDR3 nucleotides read TGCGCCAGCAGCCAGGATCCCGGAAATCACAATGAGCAGTTCTTC. Protein product: CASSQDPGNHNEQFF.

This clonotype has more than one count but fewer than ten. The chain couples TRBV18 to TRBJ1-3; possibly TRBD1 for D (6 bases). V lost 3 bases, J lost 4 bases, and 16 bases lay in between. CDR1 is KGHSH, CDR2 LQKENI, per germline. This CDR3 spans 16 amino acids. The CDR3 protein is CASSPRNRVDGNTIYF. DNA for the CDR3: TGTGCCAGCTCACCTCGGAACAGGGTAGACGGAAACACCATATATTTT.

The chain recombines TRBV10-3 with TRBJ2-1; 11 nucleotides match TRBD2. This CDR3 is built from 14 residues. Germline loops: CDR1 ENHRY, CDR2 SYGVKD. V lost 5 bases, J lost 5 bases, and 2 bases stayed unmatched. CDR3 sequence: CAISNSGGDNEQFF. For the CDR3, the DNA is TGTGCCATCAGTAATAGCGGGGGGGACAATGAGCAGTTCTTC.

This chain connects TRBV11-2 to TRBJ2-2; 12 bases are a match to TRBD1. Germline values: CDR1 SGHAT, CDR2 FQNNGV. V gave up 4 bases and J gave up 4 bases; unmatched junction bases: 4. CDR3 length: 16 residues. The CDR3 bases are TGTGCCAGCAGCTGGGGACAGGGGGCGCTCACCGGGGAGCTGTTTTTT. This encodes CASSWGQGALTGELFF.

This clonotype was detected ten times or more. This sequence joins TRBV30 and TRBJ1-6, with D unresolved. V was shortened by 2 bases and J by 0 bases, with 2 bases between the two germline ends. Germline V lookup: CDR1 GTSNPN, CDR2 SVGIG (reference sequence). This CDR3 has 13 residues. The CDR3 DNA sequence: TGTGCCTGGAGTAACTCCTATAATTCACCCCTCCACTTT. It encodes CAWSNSYNSPLHF.

The chain recombines TRBV12-3 or TRBV12-4 with TRBJ1-6; D unresolved. This CDR3 has 14 amino acids. V lost 6 bases and J 10 bases, leaving 16 bases between the germline ends. CDR3 protein: CASRYRVGESPLHF. CDR3 in DNA: TGTGCCAGCAGATACCGCGTTGGAGAGTCACCCCTCCACTTT.

This chain uses TRBV4-2 with TRBJ2-2; 7 bases fit TRBD1. Germline assignment: CDR1 LGHNA and CDR2 YNFKEQ. V lost 3 bases, J lost 3 bases, and 4 bases stayed unmatched. CDR3 length: 15 residues. This CDR3 reads CASSHRQGDTGELFF. CDR3 nucleotides: TGTGCCAGCAGCCACCGGCAGGGGGACACCGGGGAGCTGTTTTTT.

The V gene is TRBV28, the J gene TRBJ2-3; 7 bases line up with TRBD2. Germline V gene sequence: CDR1 MDHEN, CDR2 SYDVKM. This CDR3 has 17 residues. The J segment lost 3 bases and the V segment lost 5 bases, leaving 14 bases of the junction unmatched. The CDR3 DNA is TGTGCCAGCAGTCCCCCCCAGGGAGCGGGGATAACAGATACGCAGTATTTT. Protein sequence: CASSPPQGAGITDTQYF.